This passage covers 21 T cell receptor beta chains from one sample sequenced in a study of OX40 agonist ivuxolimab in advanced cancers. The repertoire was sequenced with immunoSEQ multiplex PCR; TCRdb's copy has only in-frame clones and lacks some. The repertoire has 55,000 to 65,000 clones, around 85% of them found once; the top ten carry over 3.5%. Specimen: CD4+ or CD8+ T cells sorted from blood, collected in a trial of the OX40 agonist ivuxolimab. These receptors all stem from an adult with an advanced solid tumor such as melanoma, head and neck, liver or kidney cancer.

The CDR3 here is CAISGSSDSYEQYF. DNA of the CDR3: TGTGCCATCAGTGGCTCTAGCGACTCCTACGAGCAGTACTTC. The chain links TRBV10-3 to TRBJ2-7, with D maybe TRBD2 (6 bases). The V and J ends lost 4 bases and 0 bases respectively, with 10 bases between them. The CDR3 runs 14 residues. The germline V gene has CDR1 ENHRY and CDR2 SYGVKD.

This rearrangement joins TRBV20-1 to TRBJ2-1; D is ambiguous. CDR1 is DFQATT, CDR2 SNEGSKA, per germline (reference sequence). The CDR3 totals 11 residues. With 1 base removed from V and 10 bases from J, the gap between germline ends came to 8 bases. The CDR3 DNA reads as TGCAGTGCTAGAGCTATGCGGGAGCAGTTCTTC. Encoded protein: CSARAMREQFF.

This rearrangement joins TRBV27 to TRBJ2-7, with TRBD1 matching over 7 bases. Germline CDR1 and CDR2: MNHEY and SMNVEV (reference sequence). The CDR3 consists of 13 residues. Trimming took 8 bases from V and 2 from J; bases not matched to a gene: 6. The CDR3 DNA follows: TGTGCCAGCGGGACAGCCTCTGCCTACGAGCAGTACTTC. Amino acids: CASGTASAYEQYF.

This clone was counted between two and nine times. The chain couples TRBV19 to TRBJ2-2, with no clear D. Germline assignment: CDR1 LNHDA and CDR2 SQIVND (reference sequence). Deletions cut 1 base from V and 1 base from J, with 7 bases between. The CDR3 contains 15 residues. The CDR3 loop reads CASSIGALNTGELFF. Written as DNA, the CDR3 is TGTGCCAGTAGTATAGGTGCGCTGAACACCGGGGAGCTGTTTTTT.

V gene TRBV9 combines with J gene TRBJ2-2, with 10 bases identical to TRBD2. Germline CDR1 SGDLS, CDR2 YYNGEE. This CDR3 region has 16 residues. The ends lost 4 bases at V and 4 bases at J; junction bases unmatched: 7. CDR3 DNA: TGTGCCAGCAGCCTAAGCGGGGGGGCGGGCACCGGGGAGCTGTTTTTT. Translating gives CASSLSGGAGTGELFF.

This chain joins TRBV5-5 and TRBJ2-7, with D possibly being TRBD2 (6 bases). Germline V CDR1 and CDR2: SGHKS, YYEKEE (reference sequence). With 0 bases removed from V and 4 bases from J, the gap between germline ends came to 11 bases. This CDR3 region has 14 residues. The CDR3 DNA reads TGTGCCAGCAGCTTGGGCGGGGAGAGATACGAGCAGTACTTC. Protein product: CASSLGGERYEQYF.

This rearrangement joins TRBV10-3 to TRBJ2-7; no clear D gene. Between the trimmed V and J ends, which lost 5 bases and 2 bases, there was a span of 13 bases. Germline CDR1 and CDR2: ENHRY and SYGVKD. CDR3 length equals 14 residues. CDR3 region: CAISPRKETYEQYF. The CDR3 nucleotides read TGTGCCATCAGTCCTCGAAAAGAAACCTACGAGCAGTACTTC.

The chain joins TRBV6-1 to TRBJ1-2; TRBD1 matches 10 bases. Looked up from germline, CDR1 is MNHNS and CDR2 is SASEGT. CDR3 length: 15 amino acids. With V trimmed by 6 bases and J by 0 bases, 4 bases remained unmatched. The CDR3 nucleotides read TGTGCCAGCAGAATGGGACAGGGGACTAACTATGGCTACACCTTC. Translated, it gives CASRMGQGTNYGYTF.

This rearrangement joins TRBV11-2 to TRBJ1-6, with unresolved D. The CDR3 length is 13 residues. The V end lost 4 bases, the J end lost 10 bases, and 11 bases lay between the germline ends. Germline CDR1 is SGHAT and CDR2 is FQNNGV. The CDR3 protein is CASSYTLRSPLHF. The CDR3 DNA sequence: TGTGCCAGCAGCTACACCTTGAGGTCACCCCTCCACTTT.

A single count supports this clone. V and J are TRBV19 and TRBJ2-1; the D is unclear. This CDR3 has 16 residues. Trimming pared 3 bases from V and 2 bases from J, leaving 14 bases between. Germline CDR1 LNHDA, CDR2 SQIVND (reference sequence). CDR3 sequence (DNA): TGTGCCAGTAGTATCGAGACACGGAGCGCCTACAATGAGCAGTTCTTC. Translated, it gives CASSIETRSAYNEQFF.

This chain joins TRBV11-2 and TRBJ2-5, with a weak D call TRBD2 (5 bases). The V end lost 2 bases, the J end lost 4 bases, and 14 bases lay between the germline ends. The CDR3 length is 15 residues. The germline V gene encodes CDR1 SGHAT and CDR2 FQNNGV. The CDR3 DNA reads TGTGCCAGCAGCTTACGAGGGTCGGGTTTAGAGACCCAGTACTTC. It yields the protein CASSLRGSGLETQYF.

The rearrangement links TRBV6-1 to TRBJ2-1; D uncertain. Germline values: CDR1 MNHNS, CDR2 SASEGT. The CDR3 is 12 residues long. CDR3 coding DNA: TGTGCTACCGAAACCTCCTACAATGAGCAGTTCTTC. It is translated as CATETSYNEQFF.

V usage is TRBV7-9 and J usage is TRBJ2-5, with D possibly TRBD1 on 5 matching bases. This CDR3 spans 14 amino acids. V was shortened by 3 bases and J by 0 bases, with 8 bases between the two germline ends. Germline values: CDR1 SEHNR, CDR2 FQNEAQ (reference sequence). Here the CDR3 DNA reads TGTGCCAGCAGCTTGGGGCGGTACCAAGAGACCCAGTACTTC. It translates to CASSLGRYQETQYF. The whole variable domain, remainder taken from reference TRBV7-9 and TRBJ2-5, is DTGVSQNPRHKITKRGQNVTFRCDPISEHNRLYWYRQTLGQGPEFLTYFQNEAQLEKSRLLSDRFSAERPKGSFSTLEIQRTEQGDSAMYLCASSLGRYQETQYFGPGTRLLVL.

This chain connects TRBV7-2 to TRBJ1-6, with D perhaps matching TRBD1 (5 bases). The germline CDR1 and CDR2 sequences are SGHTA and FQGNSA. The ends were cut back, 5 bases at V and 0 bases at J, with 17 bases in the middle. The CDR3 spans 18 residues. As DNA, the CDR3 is TGTGCCAGCAGCCAAGATCTTGACAGCTCCTCCTATAATTCACCCCTCCACTTT. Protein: CASSQDLDSSSYNSPLHF.

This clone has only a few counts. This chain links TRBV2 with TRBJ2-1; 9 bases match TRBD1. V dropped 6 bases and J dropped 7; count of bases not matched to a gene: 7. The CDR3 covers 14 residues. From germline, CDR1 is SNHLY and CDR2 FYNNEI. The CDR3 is CASSLRTGANEQFF. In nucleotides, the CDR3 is TGTGCCAGCAGCCTCCGGACAGGGGCAAATGAGCAGTTCTTC.

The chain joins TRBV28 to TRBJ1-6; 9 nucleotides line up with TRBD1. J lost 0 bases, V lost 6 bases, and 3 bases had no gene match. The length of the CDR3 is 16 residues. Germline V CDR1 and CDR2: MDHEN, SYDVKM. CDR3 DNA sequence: TGTGCCAGCAGACTGGGACAGGGCTCCTATAATTCACCCCTCCACTTT. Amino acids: CASRLGQGSYNSPLHF.

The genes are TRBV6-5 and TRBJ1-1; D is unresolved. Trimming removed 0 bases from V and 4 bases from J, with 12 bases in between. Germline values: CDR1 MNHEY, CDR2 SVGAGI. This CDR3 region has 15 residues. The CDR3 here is CASSYSWGPGTEAFF. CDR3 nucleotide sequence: TGTGCCAGCAGTTACTCTTGGGGTCCAGGCACTGAAGCTTTCTTT.

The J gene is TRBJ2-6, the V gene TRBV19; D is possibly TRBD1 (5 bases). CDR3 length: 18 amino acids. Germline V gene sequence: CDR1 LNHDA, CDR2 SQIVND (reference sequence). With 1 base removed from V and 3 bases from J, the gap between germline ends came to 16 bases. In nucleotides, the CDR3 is TGTGCCAGTAGTATAGGTGGCAGGGTTGTGCTTGGGGCCAACGTCCTGACTTTC. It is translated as CASSIGGRVVLGANVLTF.

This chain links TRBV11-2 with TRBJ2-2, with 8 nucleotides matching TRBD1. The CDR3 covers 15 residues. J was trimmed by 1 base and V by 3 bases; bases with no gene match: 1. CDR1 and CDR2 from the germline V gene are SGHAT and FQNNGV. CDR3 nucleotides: TGTGCCAGCAGCTTCGGACAGGGGAACACCGGGGAGCTGTTTTTT. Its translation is CASSFGQGNTGELFF.

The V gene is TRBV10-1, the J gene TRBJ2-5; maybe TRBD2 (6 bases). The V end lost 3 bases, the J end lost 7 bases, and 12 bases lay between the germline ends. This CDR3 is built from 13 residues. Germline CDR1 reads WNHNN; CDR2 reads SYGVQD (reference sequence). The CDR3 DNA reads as TGCGCCAGCAGTGAAAGGGTGGAGGGGACCCAGTACTTC. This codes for CASSERVEGTQYF.

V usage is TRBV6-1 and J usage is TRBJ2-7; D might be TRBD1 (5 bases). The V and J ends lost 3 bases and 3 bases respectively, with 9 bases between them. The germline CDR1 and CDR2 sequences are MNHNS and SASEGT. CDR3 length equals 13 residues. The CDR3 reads CASSDLQGYEQYF. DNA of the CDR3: TGTGCCAGCAGTGACTTGCAGGGCTACGAGCAGTACTTC.